A selection of T cell receptor beta chains follows, all from one sample in a study of beta chain features in type 1 diabetes. The table came from immunoSEQ multiplex PCR; TCRdb's copy has only in-frame clones and leaves some out. This table has under 900,000 clones, 15% to 20% appearing once. The sequenced sample consisted of naive CD4+ T cells from blood. Receptors originate from a woman younger than 35 in good health. CDR3s include the opening cysteine and the closing phenylalanine or tryptophan. The D gene is left open where the match is weak. Only some rows state a clone size, as once, few, many or a class for expanded clones.

clone_size j_call d_call v_call cdr3_nt cdr3_aa
few TRBJ2-4 TRBD2 TRBV7-9 TGTGCCAGCAGCTTAAGAGCGGGAGGCGATGTCATTCAGTACTTC CASSLRAGGDVIQYF
NA TRBJ2-2 NA TRBV11-2 TGTGCCAGCAGCTTATTTCCGGAGCTGTTTTTT CASSLFPELFF
few TRBJ1-1 NA TRBV28 TGTGCCAGCAGCACAGGGACCACTGAAGCTTTCTTT CASSTGTTEAFF
few TRBJ1-2 NA TRBV7-2 TGTGCCAGCAGCTTGGGGAGCAGGCCCGGCTATGGCTACGCCTTC CASSLGSRPGYGYAF
NA TRBJ1-2 TRBD1 TRBV15 TGTGCCACCAGCGTCCGACAGGGCTCTAACTATGGCTACACCTTC CATSVRQGSNYGYTF
few TRBJ2-3 NA TRBV21-1 TGTGCCAGCAGCAGCGAAATCACTAGCGGCATCACAGATACGCAGTATTTT CASSSEITSGITDTQYF
NA TRBJ2-3 TRBD2 TRBV4-2 TGTGCCAGCAGCCAAGGGCGTGGACTAGCGCCCAGCACAGATACGCAGTATTTT CASSQGRGLAPSTDTQYF
few TRBJ2-1 TRBD2 TRBV7-8 TGTGCCAGCAGCGCCGGACTAGCGGGAGTCTACAATGAGCAGTTCTTC CASSAGLAGVYNEQFF
NA TRBJ1-3 NA TRBV11-2 TGTGCCAGCAGCTTACTTACGCCCTCTGGAAACACCATATATTTT CASSLLTPSGNTIYF
NA TRBJ2-7 NA TRBV7-2 TGTGCCAGCAGCTCTAGGGTCGGGGTGTACGAGCAGTACTTC CASSSRVGVYEQYF
NA TRBJ2-7 TRBD1 TRBV7-8 TGTGCCAGCAGCCTGGGGACAGGGGGATCCTACGAGCAGTACTTC CASSLGTGGSYEQYF
few TRBJ2-7 NA TRBV28 TGTGCCAGCAGTTCTTCTAGTCGACCGGTGTACGAGCAGTACTTC CASSSSSRPVYEQYF
few TRBJ2-4 TRBD2 TRBV10-3 TGTGCCATCAGTGGGGCGGGAGGGCCGTCCAAAAACATTCAGTACTTC CAISGAGGPSKNIQYF
NA TRBJ2-2 TRBD1 TRBV10-3 TGTGCCATCAGAGGACAGGGGGCGTCCGGGGAGCTGTTTTTT CAIRGQGASGELFF
few TRBJ2-7 NA TRBV9 TGTGCCAGCAGCAACAGGGAGTTCGGCGAGCAGTACTTC CASSNREFGEQYF
few TRBJ1-4 TRBD1 TRBV5-1 TGCGCCAGCAGCTTTGGCCCCTCCGGGACAGGGCTTGCAACTAATGAAAAACTGTTTTTT CASSFGPSGTGLATNEKLFF
NA TRBJ2-5 NA TRBV7-2 TGTGCCAGCAGCCTCAGTACGGAGACCCAGTACTTC CASSLSTETQYF
few TRBJ2-7 NA TRBV28 TGTGCCAGCAGTCTCCAGACTGTGGGGGGTTTTTACGAGCAGTACTTC CASSLQTVGGFYEQYF
NA TRBJ1-5 NA TRBV4-2 TGTGCCAGCAGCCAAGTCTCTGGGGTTCGGAGCAATCAGCCCCAGCATTTT CASSQVSGVRSNQPQHF
NA TRBJ1-2 NA TRBV7-3 TGTGCCAGCAGCTCCCATGGGGGGGACTATGGCTACACCTTC CASSSHGGDYGYTF
NA TRBJ2-1 NA TRBV6-6 TGTGCCAGCAGTTACTTTGCCGTGGTAAGCAATGAGCAGTTCTTC CASSYFAVVSNEQFF
few TRBJ2-1 NA TRBV14 TGTGCCAGCAGCCAAGACTTACACTACAATGAGCAGTTCTTC CASSQDLHYNEQFF
NA TRBJ2-1 NA TRBV19 TGTGCCAGTAGTAGGGACTTCCCCTACAATGAGCAGTTCTTC CASSRDFPYNEQFF